Shown below are 3 T cell receptor beta chains from a single sample sequenced in a study of identical twins. TCRdb independently ran MiXCR on the 5' RACE reads; one entry per CDR3 protein. The table includes 450,000 or so distinct CDR3 sequences, approximately 24% detected once. These data were likewise used in another study, on T cells expressing NK-cell markers.

The specimen was CD4+ T cells sorted from blood. The receptors originated from a young woman in good health.

This clonotype was found a few times. This chain connects TRBV11-2 to TRBJ2-2; D is undetermined. The CDR3 runs 13 residues. Between the trimmed V and J ends, which lost 1 base and 5 bases, there was a span of 5 bases. CDR1 and CDR2 (germline): SGHAT, FQNNGV. CDR3 bases: TGTGCCAGCAGCTTAGGGATAACCGGGGAGCTGTTTTTT. Protein sequence: CASSLGITGELFF.

V usage is TRBV7-6 and J usage is TRBJ2-4; D might be TRBD2 (6 bases). The CDR3 is made up of 14 amino acids. Trimming shortened V by 1 base and J by 9 bases, and 13 bases separated the two germline ends. In germline, CDR1 is SGHVS, CDR2 FNYEAQ. For the CDR3, the DNA is TGTGCCAGCAGCTTAGGGGGACTTGATAGCATTCAGTACTTC. Its translation is CASSLGGLDSIQYF.

The chain joins TRBV20-1 to TRBJ2-3, with TRBD2 identical over 7 bases. CDR1 is DFQATT and CDR2 is SNEGSKA in the germline V gene (reference sequence). V dropped 0 bases and J dropped 4; count of bases not matched to a gene: 4. CDR3 size: 14 residues. The DNA of the CDR3 is TGCAGTGCTAGAGAGGGAGGGCTGCCAGATACGCAGTATTTT. This translates into CSAREGGLPDTQYF.